A selection of T cell receptor beta chains follows, all from one sample in a study of prognosis after radiotherapy for stage I lung cancer. TCRdb recomputed calls from the multiplex PCR reads with MiXCR, one row per CDR3 protein. The table records under 55,000 distinct CDR3 sequences, about a third of them present only once. Here the sequenced sample was PBMCs, taken before or after stereotactic body radiation therapy (not recorded which). The receptor source for this set is a donor at least 50 years old with non-small cell lung cancer. CDR3s include the opening cysteine and the closing phenylalanine or tryptophan. D genes are given only for firm matches. Rows give clone size only sometimes, using once, few, many, or a class for an expanded clone.

TRBJ2-5 | TRBV6-2/TRBV6-3 | few | . | CASSYSRAGRDEETQYF | TGTGCCAGCAGTTACTCGAGGGCGGGGAGAGACGAAGAGACCCAGTACTTC
TRBJ2-7 | TRBV11-2 | . | . | CASSLERIGASEQYF | TGTGCCAGCAGCTTAGAGAGAATCGGGGCGTCCGAGCAGTACTTC
TRBJ2-2 | TRBV19 | . | . | CASSIVGQGGTGELFF | TGTGCCAGTAGTATAGTAGGTCAGGGTGGCACCGGGGAGCTGTTTTTT
TRBJ2-2 | TRBV5-5 | once | TRBD2 | CASSLVLAGVRIRELFF | TGTGCCAGCAGTCTGGTACTAGCGGGAGTGAGAATCAGGGAGCTGTTTTTT
TRBJ2-3 | TRBV11-2 | . | . | CASSSGSWVPQYF | TGTGCCAGCAGCTCGGGGTCATGGGTTCCGCAGTATTTT
TRBJ2-3 | TRBV6-2/TRBV6-3 | . | . | CASTTGQKTKSFFTDTQYF | TGTGCCAGCACTACGGGACAAAAGACTAAAAGCTTCTTCACAGATACGCAGTATTTT
TRBJ1-2 | TRBV11-3 | . | . | CASSLGGGGYYVYTF | TGTGCCAGCAGCTTAGGAGGAGGAGGGTACTATGTTTACACCTTC
TRBJ2-3 | TRBV6-5 | many | . | CASSYPDREGTDTQYF | TGTGCCAGCAGTTACCCCGACAGGGAGGGGACAGATACGCAGTATTTT
TRBJ2-3 | TRBV28 | many | . | CASSPTGRDVSHRTQYF | TGTGCCAGCAGTCCGACCGGCAGGGACGTATCGCACAGGACGCAGTATTTT
TRBJ1-3 | TRBV9 | many | . | CASSQTLGFGNTIYF | TGTGCCAGCAGCCAGACTCTAGGCTTTGGAAACACCATATATTTT
TRBJ1-1 | TRBV7-3 | . | . | CASGLIGGRGGAFF | TGTGCCAGCGGCTTAATTGGGGGCCGGGGTGGAGCTTTCTTT
TRBJ2-2 | TRBV12-3/TRBV12-4 | many | . | CASSLGPGMGAGELFF | TGTGCCAGCAGTTTAGGCCCGGGGATGGGAGCCGGGGAGCTGTTTTTT
TRBJ2-5 | TRBV18 | many | . | CASSPQYQETQYF | TGTGCCAGCTCACCACAGTACCAAGAGACCCAGTACTTC
TRBJ1-6 | TRBV11-2 | many | . | CASSLGQTYNSPLHF | TGTGCCAGCAGCCTCGGACAGACTTATAATTCACCCCTCCACTTT
TRBJ1-1 | TRBV14 | many | . | CASSQDRARVYDEAFF | TGTGCCAGCAGCCAAGATCGGGCAAGGGTATACGATGAAGCTTTCTTT
TRBJ1-1 | TRBV12-3/TRBV12-4 | many | . | CASSFRDGNTEAFF | TGTGCCAGCAGTTTCAGGGACGGGAACACTGAAGCTTTCTTT
TRBJ2-7 | TRBV27 | . | . | CASSLIGGGQGYEQYF | TGTGCCAGCAGTTTAATTGGAGGGGGGCAGGGCTACGAGCAGTACTTC
TRBJ1-1 | TRBV6-1 | . | TRBD1 | CASSSLDRVNTEAFF | TGTGCCAGCAGTTCCCTGGACAGGGTGAACACTGAAGCTTTCTTT
TRBJ2-5 | TRBV27 | . | . | CASRHRIGETQYF | TGTGCCAGTAGACACAGAATTGGGGAGACCCAGTACTTC
TRBJ1-1 | TRBV6-1 | . | . | CASRRRHLPEAFF | TGTGCCAGCCGCCGCCGGCACTTACCTGAAGCTTTCTTT
TRBJ2-5 | TRBV6-1 | . | . | CASSPTLRETQYF | TGTGCCAGCAGCCCCACCCTCCGGGAGACCCAGTACTTC
TRBJ2-1 | TRBV20-1 | few | TRBD2 | CSARGGLAVCEQFF | TGCAGTGCTAGAGGGGGACTAGCGGTATGTGAGCAGTTCTTC
TRBJ1-1 | TRBV20-1 | many | TRBD1 | CSAGGTGGMGTEAFF | TGCAGTGCTGGCGGGACAGGGGGAATGGGCACTGAAGCTTTCTTT
TRBJ1-1 | TRBV19 | many | . | CASSMMRNTEAFF | TGTGCCAGTAGTATGATGAGGAACACTGAAGCTTTCTTT
TRBJ2-2 | TRBV6-2/TRBV6-3 | once | . | CATTYETSVAGELFF | TGTGCTACAACCTACGAGACGTCTGTGGCCGGGGAGCTGTTTTTT
TRBJ1-4 | TRBV7-8 | many | TRBD1 | CASSLQGATNEKLFF | TGTGCCAGCAGCTTACAGGGGGCAACTAATGAAAAACTGTTTTTT
TRBJ1-2 | TRBV5-1 | many | . | CASSLVPEVTYGYTF | TGCGCCAGCAGCTTGGTCCCCGAGGTCACCTATGGCTACACCTTC
TRBJ2-2 | TRBV19 | many | TRBD2 | CASSIGRGSGVLSGELFF | TGTGCCAGTAGTATAGGTCGTGGTAGCGGGGTCCTATCCGGGGAGCTGTTTTTT
TRBJ1-4 | TRBV6-1 | many | . | CASSNRWGQGPEKLFF | TGTGCCAGCAGTAACCGGTGGGGGCAAGGACCTGAAAAACTGTTTTTT
TRBJ1-1 | TRBV9 | . | . | CASSPSWGTEAFF | TGTGCCAGCAGCCCAAGTTGGGGCACTGAAGCTTTCTTT